A single TCR beta chain is shown here with its context. RNA totalling roughly 0.45 to 1 ug underwent reverse transcription with random hexamers. Amplification of TCR beta CDR3 used immunoSEQ multiplex PCR across 54 Vbeta and 13 Jbeta. TCRdb re-analysed the immunoSEQ multiplex PCR reads in MiXCR, keeping a single row per CDR3 protein. This sample has 110,000 or so distinct CDR3 sequences, with roughly 95% found just once. This entry comes from a study of CD8 T cells in Susac syndrome. Per the germline V gene, CDR1 is MGHRA and CDR2 is YSYEKL. The CDR3 has 14 residues. V lost 5 bases and J lost 1, with 11 bases in between.

Specimen: CD4+ T cells from PBMCs. The chain links TRBV4-1 to TRBJ1-1; D unresolved. The origin of this receptor is a human donor in good health. DNA for the CDR3: TGCGCCAGCAGCGACCCACACAGGAACACTGAAGCTTTCTTT. Translating gives CASSDPHRNTEAFF.